These 30 T cell receptor beta chains were sequenced from one sample in a study of T-cell memory formation after mild COVID-19. TCRdb recomputed calls from the 5' RACE reads with MiXCR, one row per CDR3 protein. The data contain 200,000 to 300,000 distinct CDR3 sequences, 15% of them singletons. The sequencing sample was made of PBMCs or a T cell subset sorted from them (not recorded which). Receptor source: an adult woman who had mild COVID-19 (a few samples of this study predate the infection). Cell type and time point are not known.

The V gene is TRBV5-6, the J gene TRBJ2-7; 7 bases match TRBD1. CDR3 length equals 13 residues. Germline V gene sequence: CDR1 SGHDT, CDR2 YYEEEE. The ends lost 3 bases at V and 7 bases at J; junction bases unmatched: 7. CDR3 sequence: CASSSLDRAEQYF. CDR3 coding DNA: TGTGCCAGCAGCTCCTTAGACAGGGCAGAGCAGTACTTC.

This clonotype was counted a few times. The chain links TRBV6-2 or TRBV6-3 to TRBJ2-5, with TRBD1 matching 8 bases. The CDR3 is 16 amino acids. J gave up 1 base and V 0 bases, and 4 bases lay outside the gene matches. Germline V gene data show CDR1 as MNHEY and CDR2 as SVGEGT. Here the CDR3 reads CASSYSRQGAQETQYF. For the CDR3, the DNA is TGTGCCAGCAGTTACTCGCGGCAGGGGGCCCAAGAGACCCAGTACTTC.

The rearrangement joins TRBV4-1 to TRBJ1-4; D remains unclear. Germline CDR1 and CDR2: MGHRA and YSYEKL. Trimming left V 7 bases short and J 0 bases short, with 9 bases between. This CDR3 comprises 14 residues. The CDR3 nucleotides read TGCGCCAGCACGTCAGAATCAACTAATGAAAAACTGTTTTTT. Encoded protein: CASTSESTNEKLFF.

The V gene is TRBV20-1, the J gene TRBJ2-2; 8 bases fit TRBD2. The ends lost 3 bases at V and 7 bases at J; junction bases unmatched: 10. The CDR3 totals 15 residues. The V gene's germline CDR1 is DFQATT and CDR2 SNEGSKA (reference sequence). CDR3 loop: CSARGSGRANGELFF. The DNA for the CDR3 is TGCAGTGCTAGGGGAAGCGGGAGAGCGAACGGGGAGCTGTTTTTT.

V gene TRBV11-3 combines with J gene TRBJ2-1; 14 nucleotides agree with TRBD2. V lost 5 bases and J lost 5; bases outside the gene matches: 5. Germline V gene sequence: CDR1 SGHNT, CDR2 YENEEA. CDR3 length equals 16 residues. CDR3 sequence: CASSLGTSGSNNEQFF. The CDR3 DNA is TGTGCCAGCAGCCTAGGGACTAGCGGGAGTAACAATGAGCAGTTCTTC.

The chain couples TRBV12-3 or TRBV12-4 to TRBJ1-1, with TRBD1 as a possible D gene (6 bases). This CDR3 spans 14 amino acids. Trimming removed 7 bases from V and 1 base from J, with 13 bases in between. The CDR3 DNA is TGTGCCAGCAAACAGACAGGTCAGAACACTGAAGCTTTCTTT. It yields the protein CASKQTGQNTEAFF.

CDR3 sequence reads: CASSEQGSETDTQYF. CDR3 in DNA: TGTGCCAGCAGCGAGCAGGGTTCTGAAACAGATACGCAGTATTTT. The chain has TRBV7-9 and TRBJ2-3, with TRBD1 as a possible D gene (5 bases). Trimming stripped 5 bases from V and 3 bases from J, with 15 bases between. CDR1 is SEHNR, CDR2 FQNEAQ, per germline (reference sequence). The CDR3 extends over 15 amino acids.

This clonotype showed up just a few times. The chain is built from TRBV20-1 and TRBJ1-5, with 11 bases that match TRBD1. V trimming: 3 bases; J trimming: 2 bases; junction bases outside the gene matches: 6. The CDR3 loop spans 16 amino acids. Germline V gives CDR1 DFQATT, CDR2 SNEGSKA (reference sequence). CDR3 region: CSASGQGAVGNQPQHF. The DNA of the CDR3 is TGCAGTGCTAGTGGACAGGGGGCGGTGGGCAATCAGCCCCAGCATTTT.

This clonotype occurred a few times. The V gene is TRBV5-5, the J gene TRBJ2-7; 7 bases are shared with TRBD1. The germline CDR1 and CDR2 sequences are SGHKS and YYEKEE (reference sequence). CDR3 length: 12 amino acids. Losses at the gene ends were 3 bases for V and 7 bases for J; bases not matched to a gene: 4. The CDR3: CASSWDSKEQYF. The CDR3 region has the DNA TGTGCCAGCAGCTGGGACAGTAAAGAGCAGTACTTC.

V is TRBV11-2 and J is TRBJ2-5; TRBD1 might be the D (6 bases). V was shortened by 6 bases and J by 1 base, with 15 bases between the two germline ends. This CDR3 has 15 amino acids. Germline V CDR1 and CDR2: SGHAT, FQNNGV. CDR3 protein: CASSQGFGTQETQYF. DNA of the CDR3: TGTGCCAGCAGTCAGGGGTTCGGCACCCAAGAGACCCAGTACTTC.

The chain recombines TRBV4-3 with TRBJ2-7; D is unclear. Deletions cut 0 bases from V and 2 bases from J, with 11 bases between. This CDR3 is 15 amino acids long. Germline V gene data show CDR1 as LGHNA and CDR2 as YSLEER. The CDR3 bases are TGCGCCAGCAGCCAAGAAGGGAACGGCGCCTACGAGCAGTACTTC. This encodes CASSQEGNGAYEQYF.

The rearrangement joins TRBV5-1 to TRBJ1-2, with 7 bases that match TRBD1. With 1 base clipped from V and 2 bases from J, the junction kept 5 bases outside the gene matches. There are 15 residues in the CDR3. Germline V gene data show CDR1 as SGHRS and CDR2 as YFSETQ. The CDR3 region is CASSLTTGVNYGYTF. The DNA for the CDR3 is TGCGCCAGCAGCTTGACCACAGGGGTGAACTATGGCTACACCTTC.

This clonotype appeared once. A far larger clone is a single base away, which makes a read error likely. This chain uses TRBV7-9 with TRBJ1-1, with no clear D. The CDR3 sequence is 13 residues long. CDR1 is SEHNR, CDR2 FQNEAQ, per germline (reference sequence). The ends were cut back, 1 base at V and 4 bases at J, with 7 bases in the middle. CDR3 coding DNA: TGTGCCAGCAGCTTAGGAGGGATCACTGAAGCTTTCTTT. It codes for CASSLGGITEAFF.

This CDR3 is CAISTGWSTDTQYF. The DNA for the CDR3 is TGTGCCATTTCTACAGGTTGGAGCACAGATACGCAGTATTTT. The J gene is TRBJ2-3, the V gene TRBV24-1; tentative D call: TRBD1 (5 bases). Looked up from germline, CDR1 is KGHDR and CDR2 is SFDVKD. The CDR3 has 14 residues. V lost 11 bases to trimming and J lost 0 bases, with 14 bases between them.

This rearrangement joins TRBV2 to TRBJ1-1; D remains unclear. The CDR3 is made up of 15 amino acids. V lost 6 bases to trimming and J lost 1 base, with 15 bases between them. CDR1 SNHLY and CDR2 FYNNEI come from the germline V gene. CDR3 residues: CASSVRLRENTEAFF. The CDR3 DNA follows: TGTGCCAGCAGCGTCCGACTTAGAGAGAACACTGAAGCTTTCTTT.

This clonotype has a handful of counts. This chain connects TRBV15 to TRBJ1-6, with D possibly matching TRBD1 (5 bases). The CDR3 is 15 residues long. Trimming removed 7 bases from V and 10 bases from J, with 20 bases in between. CDR1 is LNHNV and CDR2 is YYDKDF in the germline V gene (reference sequence). The CDR3 reads CATTGDAGIRSPLHF. CDR3 coding DNA: TGTGCCACCACCGGGGACGCAGGGATTAGGTCACCCCTCCACTTT. The full variable domain, its missing parts supplied by reference TRBV15 and TRBJ1-6, is DAMVIQNPRYQVTQFGKPVTLSCSQTLNHNVMYWYQQKSSQAPKLLFHYYDKDFNNEADTPDNFQSRRPNTSFCFLDIRSPGLGDTAMYLCATTGDAGIRSPLHFGNGTRLTVT.

The rearrangement joins TRBV24-1 to TRBJ2-3; the D is unclear. V gave up 8 bases and J gave up 0 bases, with 8 bases separating them. This CDR3 region has 13 residues. Germline assignment: CDR1 KGHDR and CDR2 SFDVKD. The CDR3 DNA sequence: TGTGCCACCAAAGGCTCCAGCACAGATACGCAGTATTTT. It specifies CATKGSSTDTQYF.

This clonotype has at least ten counts. The chain combines TRBV7-2 with TRBJ1-1; D is perhaps TRBD1 (6 bases). The V gene's germline CDR1 is SGHTA and CDR2 FQGNSA. V dropped 5 bases and J dropped 5 bases, with 15 bases sitting between them. The CDR3 is made up of 14 amino acids. The DNA of the CDR3 is TGTGCCAGCAGCCTAGAGACAGGTTGGACTGAAGCTTTCTTT. This translates into CASSLETGWTEAFF.

In the case of this clonotype: A junction boundary mismatches the germline segment, possibly from a read error. J is TRBJ2-3 and V is TRBV7-7; a possible D gene is TRBD2 (5 bases). The CDR3 is 12 amino acids. Germline V CDR1 and CDR2: SSHAT, FNYEAQ (reference sequence). CDR3 coding DNA: TGTGCTAGCAGCGGCGACGGAGGCACGCAGTATTTT. It translates to CASSGDGGTQYF.

This clonotype was observed at least ten times. This chain links TRBV18 with TRBJ2-3; 11 nucleotides line up with TRBD2. The CDR3 sequence is 17 residues long. Germline-derived CDR1 and CDR2 are KGHSH and LQKENI. With V trimmed by 0 bases and J by 1 base, 3 bases remained unmatched. As DNA, the CDR3 is TGTGCCAGCTCACCACCGGGGACTAGCGGAGGCACAGATACGCAGTATTTT. Translated: CASSPPGTSGGTDTQYF.

This clonotype was observed a few times. This chain links TRBV5-6 with TRBJ2-4; TRBD2 matches at 13 bases. V gave up 4 bases and J gave up 2 bases; unmatched junction bases: 3. The length of the CDR3 is 16 residues. Germline V gene data show CDR1 as SGHDT and CDR2 as YYEEEE. CDR3 protein: CASSLGTSGTKNIQYF. The DNA for the CDR3 is TGTGCCAGCAGCCTCGGGACTAGCGGGACCAAAAACATTCAGTACTTC.

This clonotype was seen a few times. This sequence joins TRBV29-1 and TRBJ1-5; D perhaps matches TRBD1 (6 bases). Germline V gene lookup returns CDR1 SQVTM and CDR2 ANQGSEA. V lost 6 bases and J lost 2, with 26 bases in between. The CDR3 sequence is 18 residues long. CDR3 in amino acids: CSVPRPTPADRRNQPQHF. For the CDR3, the DNA is TGCAGCGTCCCCCGTCCCACCCCCGCGGACAGACGCAATCAGCCCCAGCATTTT. Drawing the rest from reference TRBV29-1 and TRBJ1-5, the complete variable domain is SAVISQKPSRDICQRGTSLTIQCQVDSQVTMMFWYRQQPGQSLTLIATANQGSEATYESGFVIDKFPISRPNLTFSTLTVSNMSPEDSSIYLCSVPRPTPADRRNQPQHFGDGTRLSIL.

The chain carries TRBV5-1 and TRBJ2-3; 7 bases are a match to TRBD1. CDR1 is SGHRS and CDR2 is YFSETQ in the germline V gene. The CDR3 is 15 amino acids. V shed 4 bases, J shed 0 bases, and the junction held 5 bases outside the gene matches. The CDR3 nucleotides read TGCGCCAGCAGCCCGCAACAGGGGAGCACAGATACGCAGTATTTT. It specifies CASSPQQGSTDTQYF. The full variable domain, with the rest looked up from reference TRBV5-1 and TRBJ2-3, is KAGVTQTPRYLIKTRGQQVTLSCSPISGHRSVSWYQQTPGQGLQFLFEYFSETQRNKGNFPGRFSGRQFSNSRSEMNVSTLELGDSALYLCASSPQQGSTDTQYFGPGTRLTVL.

The V and J genes are TRBV7-8 and TRBJ2-4; no reliable D call. Germline lookup yields CDR1 SGHVS and CDR2 FQNEAQ. CDR3 length: 14 residues. V was cut by 6 bases and J by 1 base, with 10 bases left in between. This CDR3 is CASSFGNAKNIQYF. CDR3 bases: TGTGCCAGCAGTTTTGGAAACGCCAAAAACATTCAGTACTTC.

V gene TRBV20-1 combines with J gene TRBJ2-5; TRBD2 agrees at 11 bases. This CDR3 has 15 residues. V trimming: 6 bases; J trimming: 0 bases; junction bases outside the gene matches: 6. Per the germline V gene, CDR1 is DFQATT and CDR2 is SNEGSKA (reference sequence). DNA for the CDR3: TGCAGTGCAGGGCCTAGCGGGGGGTACCAAGAGACCCAGTACTTC. It translates to CSAGPSGGYQETQYF.

This CDR3 is CASNGQGIETQYF. The CDR3, as DNA: TGTGCCAGCAACGGACAGGGTATCGAGACCCAGTACTTC. The chain links TRBV2 to TRBJ2-5; the match to TRBD1 covers 8 bases. The V gene end was trimmed by 7 bases and the J gene end by 5 bases; junction bases not matched to a gene: 6. Germline-derived CDR1 and CDR2 are SNHLY and FYNNEI. The CDR3 spans 13 residues.

This chain uses TRBV4-1 with TRBJ1-2, with a tentative D call TRBD1 (5 bases). This CDR3 contains 12 residues. V shed 3 bases and J shed 7 bases, with 9 bases lying between them. Germline loops: CDR1 MGHRA, CDR2 YSYEKL. In DNA, the CDR3 is TGCGCCAGCAGCCAGGGACGGCTTGGCTACACCTTC. Its protein product is CASSQGRLGYTF.

This clonotype was detected many times. One end of the junction fails to match germline, which may point to a read error. V is TRBV5-1 and J is TRBJ2-3; TRBD2 is a possible D gene (7 bases). The CDR3 is 15 residues long. Per the germline V gene, CDR1 is SGHRS and CDR2 is YFSETQ. Written as DNA, the CDR3 is TGTGCCAGCAGCTTAGGGGGGGCTAGCACAGATACGCAGTATTTT. Protein sequence: CASSLGGASTDTQYF.

This clonotype appeared many times. The chain has TRBV4-2 and TRBJ2-5, with D perhaps being TRBD1 or TRBD2 (7 bases each). V lost 1 base and J lost 4, with 16 bases in between. Germline CDR1 and CDR2: LGHNA and YNFKEQ. The CDR3 totals 16 residues. The CDR3 reads CASSQAGGRGTETQYF. CDR3 bases: TGTGCCAGCAGCCAAGCAGGGGGGCGGGGGACAGAGACCCAGTACTTC.

This clonotype appeared a few times. The chain links TRBV25-1 to TRBJ2-1; D not resolved. Trimming took off 4 bases at V and 4 bases at J, with 11 bases between the two ends. The CDR3 runs 14 residues. Germline-derived CDR1 and CDR2 are MGHDK and SYGVNS. CDR3 DNA: TGTGCCAGCAGTGGCCCCTTGTCATACAATGAGCAGTTCTTC. This encodes CASSGPLSYNEQFF.